This T cell receptor beta chain was captured by sequencing in a study of cytomegalovirus exposure and HLA in healthy donors. Study information: In an early release, HLA-typed donors contributed tens of millions of unique TCR sequences. Notes on the study in general: Within the data, a cluster of highly shared sequence variants was likely a sequencing artifact. Cytomegalovirus-associated TCR beta chains were listed, numbering roughly 150. The classifier was said to identify cytomegalovirus status with high specificity and sensitivity.

A word on this clone: The antigen remains undetermined.

CDR1 is MNHEY, CDR2 SMNVEV, per germline (reference sequence). The CDR3 is 15 amino acids. The germline V and J ends were trimmed by 10 bases and 3 bases, with 19 bases remaining between them. Use of 60 Vbeta and 13 Jbeta primers characterized the PCR. The method was immunoSEQ multiplex PCR; TCRdb's version includes in-frame clones alone and lacks a portion of them. Of fewer than 150,000 clones listed, just under 85% were seen once; the top ten hold about 3.8%. Sequencing was carried out using PBMCs. The source is a man in his forties in good health and CMV-seropositive. The chain joins TRBV27 to TRBJ1-5; D uncertain. CDR3 residues: CATPPTRRHNQPQHF. The CDR3 region has the DNA TGTGCCACCCCCCCAACACGGCGGCACAATCAGCCCCAGCATTTT.